Below are 4 T cell receptor beta chains sequenced from a single sample in a study of blood T cell repertoires in COVID-19. Generated by immunoSEQ multiplex PCR, the TCRdb table keeps only in-frame clones and is missing some. Of some 300,000 clones detected, around 86% appear once; the ten largest clones hold roughly 4.5%. Sequenced material: PBMCs or T cells enriched from blood (not recorded which). These receptor sequences come from a man aged 25-40 years who had recovered from COVID-19.

This clone turned up a few times. V usage is TRBV10-2 and J usage is TRBJ2-5, with D uncertain. There are 13 residues in the CDR3. The V end was cut by 5 bases, the J end by 2 bases, with 9 bases between. Looked up from germline, CDR1 is WSHSY and CDR2 is SAAADI. The CDR3 DNA is TGCGCCAGCAGTCGGCAACAGCAAGAGACCCAGTACTTC. Protein sequence: CASSRQQQETQYF.

This sequence joins TRBV5-4 and TRBJ2-2; D may be TRBD2 (7 bases). The CDR3 extends over 18 amino acids. Germline CDR1 is SGHNT and CDR2 is YYREEE (reference sequence). The V and J ends lost 1 base and 5 bases respectively, with 21 bases between them. The chain's CDR3 is CASSLSDWIGGETGELFF. DNA of the CDR3: TGTGCCAGCAGCTTGTCGGATTGGATAGGGGGGGAAACCGGGGAGCTGTTTTTT.

About this clone itself: Other DNA sequences in the sample encode the same CDR3. This chain links TRBV5-1 with TRBJ1-1; D remains ambiguous. This CDR3 is 15 amino acids long. With 0 bases removed from V and 0 bases from J, the gap between germline ends came to 9 bases. Germline values: CDR1 SGHRS, CDR2 YFSETQ. As DNA, the CDR3 is TGCGCCAGCAGCTTGGTAGCTGGGTTGAACACTGAAGCTTTCTTT. This sequence encodes CASSLVAGLNTEAFF.

This clone appeared once. The V call is TRBV5-1, the J call TRBJ2-5, with 11 positions matching TRBD1. The V and J ends lost 2 bases and 3 bases, in that order; junction bases with no gene match: 3. CDR3 size: 15 residues. CDR1 is SGHRS, CDR2 YFSETQ, per germline. CDR3: CASSFGQGAKETQYF. The CDR3 nucleotides are TGCGCCAGCAGCTTCGGACAGGGGGCAAAAGAGACCCAGTACTTC. The full variable domain, completed using reference TRBV5-1 and TRBJ2-5, is KAGVTQTPRYLIKTRGQQVTLSCSPISGHRSVSWYQQTPGQGLQFLFEYFSETQRNKGNFPGRFSGRQFSNSRSEMNVSTLELGDSALYLCASSFGQGAKETQYFGPGTRLLVL.